This T cell receptor beta chain was observed in a study of blood T cell repertoires in COVID-19. Study information: Samples of COVID-19 (acute and convalescent) were obtained from the United States, Italy and Spain. The analysed material was cDNA or gDNA that came from T cells, B-cell-depleted T cells, or PBMCs.

Germline V lookup: CDR1 LNHDA, CDR2 SQIVND (reference sequence). The junction had 7 bases not matched to a gene; V was cut back by 4 bases and J by 7 bases. CDR3 length: 14 amino acids. Here immunoSEQ multiplex PCR was the method, and the copy in TCRdb shows in-frame clones only, minus some. In the table there are 200,000 to 300,000 clones, roughly 85% of which are singletons. J is TRBJ1-5 and V is TRBV19; 7 nucleotides align to TRBD1. The origin of this receptor is a woman under 30 with acute or convalescent COVID-19. Sample: peripheral blood. The CDR3 is CASSKGQAWQPQHF. The CDR3 DNA follows: TGTGCCAGTAGTAAAGGACAGGCGTGGCAGCCCCAGCATTTT.